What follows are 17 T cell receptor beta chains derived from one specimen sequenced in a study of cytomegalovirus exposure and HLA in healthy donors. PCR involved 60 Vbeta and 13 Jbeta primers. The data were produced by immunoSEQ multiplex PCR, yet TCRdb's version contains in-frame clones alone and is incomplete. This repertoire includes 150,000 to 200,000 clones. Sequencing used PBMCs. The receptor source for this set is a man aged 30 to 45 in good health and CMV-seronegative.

The CDR3 protein is CASSYSITDGYTF. The DNA for the CDR3 is TGTGCCAGCAGTTACTCCATTACAGATGGCTACACCTTC. The rearrangement uses TRBV6-5 and TRBJ1-2; unclear D gene. V shed 0 bases and J shed 6 bases, with 8 bases lying between them. This CDR3 has 13 residues. The germline gives CDR1 MNHEY, CDR2 SVGAGI.

The CDR3 sequence is CASRDTGQSYGYTF. Written as DNA, the CDR3 is TGTGCCAGCAGAGACACCGGCCAAAGCTATGGCTACACCTTC. This chain links TRBV6-1 with TRBJ1-2; unclear D gene. V dropped 6 bases and J dropped 4 bases, with 15 bases sitting between them. This CDR3 region has 14 residues. Germline V gene data show CDR1 as MNHNS and CDR2 as SASEGT.

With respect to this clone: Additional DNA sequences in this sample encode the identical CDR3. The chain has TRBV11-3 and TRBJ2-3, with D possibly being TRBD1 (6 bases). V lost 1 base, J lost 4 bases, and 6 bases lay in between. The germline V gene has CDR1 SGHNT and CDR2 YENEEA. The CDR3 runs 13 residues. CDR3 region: CASSLAGADTQYF. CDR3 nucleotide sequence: TGTGCCAGCAGCTTAGCAGGGGCAGATACGCAGTATTTT.

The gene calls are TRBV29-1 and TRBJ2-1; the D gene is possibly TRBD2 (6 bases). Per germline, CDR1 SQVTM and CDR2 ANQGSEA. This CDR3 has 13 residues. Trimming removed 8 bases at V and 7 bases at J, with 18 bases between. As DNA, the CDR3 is TGCAGCACCTTTAGCGGAGGCCCGAATGAGCAGTTCTTC. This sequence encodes CSTFSGGPNEQFF.

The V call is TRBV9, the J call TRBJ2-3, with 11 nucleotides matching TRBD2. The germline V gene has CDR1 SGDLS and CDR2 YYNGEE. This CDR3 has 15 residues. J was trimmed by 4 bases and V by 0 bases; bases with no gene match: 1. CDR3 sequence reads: CASSVDSGRADTQYF. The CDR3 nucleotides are TGTGCCAGCAGCGTAGATAGCGGGAGGGCAGATACGCAGTATTTT.

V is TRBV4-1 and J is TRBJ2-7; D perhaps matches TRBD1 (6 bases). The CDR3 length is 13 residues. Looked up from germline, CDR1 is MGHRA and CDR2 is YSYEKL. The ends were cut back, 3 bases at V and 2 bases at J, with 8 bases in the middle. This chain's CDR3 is CASSHGTTYEQYF. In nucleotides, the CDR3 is TGCGCCAGCAGCCACGGGACAACCTACGAGCAGTACTTC.

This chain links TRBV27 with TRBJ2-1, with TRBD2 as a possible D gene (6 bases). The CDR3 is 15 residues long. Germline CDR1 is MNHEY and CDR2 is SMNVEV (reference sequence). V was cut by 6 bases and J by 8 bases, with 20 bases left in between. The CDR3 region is CASRGTAYRMDEQFF. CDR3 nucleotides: TGTGCCAGCAGGGGGACTGCCTACAGGATGGATGAGCAGTTCTTC.

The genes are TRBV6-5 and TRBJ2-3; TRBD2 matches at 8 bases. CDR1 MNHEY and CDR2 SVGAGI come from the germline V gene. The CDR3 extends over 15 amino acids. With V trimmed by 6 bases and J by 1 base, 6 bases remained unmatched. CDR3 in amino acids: CASSPPSGRTDTQYF. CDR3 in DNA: TGTGCCAGCAGCCCCCCTAGCGGGCGCACAGATACGCAGTATTTT.

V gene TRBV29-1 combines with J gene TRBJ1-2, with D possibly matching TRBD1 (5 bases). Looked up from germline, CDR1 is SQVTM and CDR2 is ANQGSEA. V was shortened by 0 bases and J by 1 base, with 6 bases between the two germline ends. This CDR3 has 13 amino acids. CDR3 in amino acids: CSVEEQGNYGYTF. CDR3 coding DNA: TGCAGCGTTGAAGAGCAGGGTAACTATGGCTACACCTTC. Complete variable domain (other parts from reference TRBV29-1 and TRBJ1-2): SAVISQKPSRDICQRGTSLTIQCQVDSQVTMMFWYRQQPGQSLTLIATANQGSEATYESGFVIDKFPISRPNLTFSTLTVSNMSPEDSSIYLCSVEEQGNYGYTFGSGTRLTVV.

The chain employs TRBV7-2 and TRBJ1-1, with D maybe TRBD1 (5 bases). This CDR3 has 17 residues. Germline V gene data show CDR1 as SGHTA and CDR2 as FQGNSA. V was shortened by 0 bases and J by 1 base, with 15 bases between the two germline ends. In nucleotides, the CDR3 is TGTGCCAGCAGCTTAGCATCTGGGGCGGCGAAGAACACTGAAGCTTTCTTT. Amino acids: CASSLASGAAKNTEAFF.

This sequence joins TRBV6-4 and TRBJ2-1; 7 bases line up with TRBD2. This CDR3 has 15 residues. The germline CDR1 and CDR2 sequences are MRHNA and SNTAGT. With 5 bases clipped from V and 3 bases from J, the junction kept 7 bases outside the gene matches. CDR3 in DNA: TGTGCCAGCAGTACCGGACTAGGAGGCTACAATGAGCAGTTCTTC. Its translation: CASSTGLGGYNEQFF.

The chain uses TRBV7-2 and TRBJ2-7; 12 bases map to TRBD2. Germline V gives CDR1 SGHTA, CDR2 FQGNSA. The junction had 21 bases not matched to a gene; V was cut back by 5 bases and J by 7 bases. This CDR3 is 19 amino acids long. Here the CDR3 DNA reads TGTGCCAGCAGCCCTCAAGGGGCTAGCGGGAGGGCCGGGCTTGGAGAGCAGTACTTC. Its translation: CASSPQGASGRAGLGEQYF.

CDR3 sequence (DNA): TGTGCCACCAGCAGGGCCCCCCCGGGATCAGATACGCAGTATTTT. Encoded protein: CATSRAPPGSDTQYF. The chain has TRBV15 and TRBJ2-3, with D possibly being TRBD2 (5 bases). Germline CDR1 LNHNV, CDR2 YYDKDF (reference sequence). The length of the CDR3 is 15 residues. V was pared by 3 bases and J by 4 bases, with 14 bases between.

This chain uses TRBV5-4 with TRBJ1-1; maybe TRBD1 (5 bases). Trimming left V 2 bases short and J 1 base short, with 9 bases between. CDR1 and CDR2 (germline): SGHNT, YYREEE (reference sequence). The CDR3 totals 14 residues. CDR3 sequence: CASSFETANTEAFF. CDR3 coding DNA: TGTGCCAGCAGCTTCGAGACAGCGAACACTGAAGCTTTCTTT.

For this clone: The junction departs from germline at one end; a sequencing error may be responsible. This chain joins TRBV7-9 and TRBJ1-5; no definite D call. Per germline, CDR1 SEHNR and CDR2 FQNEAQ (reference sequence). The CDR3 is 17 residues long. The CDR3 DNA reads TGTGCCGGCAGCGGGCTACGGTCAGACGATAGCAATCAGCCCCAGCATTTT. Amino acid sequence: CAGSGLRSDDSNQPQHF.

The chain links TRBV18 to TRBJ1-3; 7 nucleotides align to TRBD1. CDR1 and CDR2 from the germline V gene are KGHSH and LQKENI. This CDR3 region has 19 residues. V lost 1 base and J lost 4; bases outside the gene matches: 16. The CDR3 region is CASSPLSPNRGDTGNTIYF. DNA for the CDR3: TGTGCCAGCTCACCACTATCCCCAAACAGGGGAGACACGGGAAACACCATATATTTT.

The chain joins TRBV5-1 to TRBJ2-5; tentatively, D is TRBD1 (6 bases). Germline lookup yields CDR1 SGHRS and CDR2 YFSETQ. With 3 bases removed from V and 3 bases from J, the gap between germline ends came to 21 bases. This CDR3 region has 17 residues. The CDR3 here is CASSWTSGRGSEETQYF. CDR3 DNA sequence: TGCGCCAGCAGCTGGACCTCGGGCAGGGGAAGTGAAGAGACCCAGTACTTC.